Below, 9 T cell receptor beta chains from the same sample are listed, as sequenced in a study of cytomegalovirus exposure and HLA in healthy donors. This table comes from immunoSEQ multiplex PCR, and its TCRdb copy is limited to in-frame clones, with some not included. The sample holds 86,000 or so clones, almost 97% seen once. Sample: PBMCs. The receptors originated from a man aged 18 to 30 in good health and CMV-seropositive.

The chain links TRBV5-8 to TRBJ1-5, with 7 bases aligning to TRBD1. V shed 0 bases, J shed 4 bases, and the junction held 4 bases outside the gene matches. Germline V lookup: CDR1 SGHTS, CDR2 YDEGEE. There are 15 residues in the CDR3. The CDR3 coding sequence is TGTGCCAGCAGCTTGGGACAGGGATGGAATCAGCCCCAGCATTTT. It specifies CASSLGQGWNQPQHF.

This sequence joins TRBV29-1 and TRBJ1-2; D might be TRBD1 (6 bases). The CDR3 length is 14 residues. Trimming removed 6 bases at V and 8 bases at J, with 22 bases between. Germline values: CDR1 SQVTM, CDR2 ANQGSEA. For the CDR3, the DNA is TGCAGCGTGGGCTTCGTACAGGGTAATGACGGCTACACCTTC. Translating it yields CSVGFVQGNDGYTF.

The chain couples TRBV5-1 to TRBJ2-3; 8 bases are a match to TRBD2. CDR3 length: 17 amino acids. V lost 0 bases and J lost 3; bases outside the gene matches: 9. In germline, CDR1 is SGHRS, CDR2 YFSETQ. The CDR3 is CASSLVRSGGPTDTQYF. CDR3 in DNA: TGCGCCAGCAGCTTGGTTAGATCGGGAGGGCCTACAGATACGCAGTATTTT.

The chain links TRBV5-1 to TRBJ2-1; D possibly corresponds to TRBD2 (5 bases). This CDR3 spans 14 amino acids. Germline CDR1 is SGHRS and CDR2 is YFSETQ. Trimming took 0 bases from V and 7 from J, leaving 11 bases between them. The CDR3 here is CASSLGSAINEQFF. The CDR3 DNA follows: TGCGCCAGCAGCTTGGGTAGCGCAATTAATGAGCAGTTCTTC. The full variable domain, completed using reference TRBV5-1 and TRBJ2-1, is KAGVTQTPRYLIKTRGQQVTLSCSPISGHRSVSWYQQTPGQGLQFLFEYFSETQRNKGNFPGRFSGRQFSNSRSEMNVSTLELGDSALYLCASSLGSAINEQFFGPGTRLTVL.

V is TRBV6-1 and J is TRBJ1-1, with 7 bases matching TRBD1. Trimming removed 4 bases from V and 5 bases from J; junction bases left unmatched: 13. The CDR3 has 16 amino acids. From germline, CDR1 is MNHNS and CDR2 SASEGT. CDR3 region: CASSVGTEPLRTEAFF. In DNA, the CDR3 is TGTGCCAGCAGTGTAGGGACAGAGCCCCTTAGGACTGAAGCTTTCTTT.

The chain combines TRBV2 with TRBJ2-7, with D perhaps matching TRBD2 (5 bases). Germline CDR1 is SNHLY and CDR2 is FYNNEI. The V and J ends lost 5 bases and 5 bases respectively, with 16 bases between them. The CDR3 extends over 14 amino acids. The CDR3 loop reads CASSRRFSPHEQYF. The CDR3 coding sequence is TGTGCCAGCAGTCGGAGGTTCTCCCCTCACGAGCAGTACTTC.

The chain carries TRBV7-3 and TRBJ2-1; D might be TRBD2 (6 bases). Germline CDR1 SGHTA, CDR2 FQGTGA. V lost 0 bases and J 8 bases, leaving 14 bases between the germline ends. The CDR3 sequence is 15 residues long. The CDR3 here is CASSLTAGPLYEQFF. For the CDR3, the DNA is TGTGCCAGCAGCTTAACAGCGGGTCCTCTCTATGAGCAGTTCTTC.

CDR3 sequence reads: CASSPRDEQYF. DNA for the CDR3: TGTGCCAGCAGCCCCCGCGACGAGCAGTACTTC. This sequence joins TRBV7-2 and TRBJ2-7, with unresolved D. The CDR3 has 11 amino acids. V shed 5 bases and J shed 5 bases, with 7 bases lying between them. The germline V gene encodes CDR1 SGHTA and CDR2 FQGNSA.

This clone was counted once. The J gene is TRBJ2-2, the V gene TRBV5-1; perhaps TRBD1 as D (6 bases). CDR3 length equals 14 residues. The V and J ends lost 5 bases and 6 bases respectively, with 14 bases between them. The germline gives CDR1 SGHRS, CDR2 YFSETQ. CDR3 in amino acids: CASRPGTNPGELFF. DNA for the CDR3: TGCGCCAGCAGACCCGGGACAAACCCCGGGGAGCTGTTTTTT. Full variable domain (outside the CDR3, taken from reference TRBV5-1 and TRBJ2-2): KAGVTQTPRYLIKTRGQQVTLSCSPISGHRSVSWYQQTPGQGLQFLFEYFSETQRNKGNFPGRFSGRQFSNSRSEMNVSTLELGDSALYLCASRPGTNPGELFFGEGSRLTVL.